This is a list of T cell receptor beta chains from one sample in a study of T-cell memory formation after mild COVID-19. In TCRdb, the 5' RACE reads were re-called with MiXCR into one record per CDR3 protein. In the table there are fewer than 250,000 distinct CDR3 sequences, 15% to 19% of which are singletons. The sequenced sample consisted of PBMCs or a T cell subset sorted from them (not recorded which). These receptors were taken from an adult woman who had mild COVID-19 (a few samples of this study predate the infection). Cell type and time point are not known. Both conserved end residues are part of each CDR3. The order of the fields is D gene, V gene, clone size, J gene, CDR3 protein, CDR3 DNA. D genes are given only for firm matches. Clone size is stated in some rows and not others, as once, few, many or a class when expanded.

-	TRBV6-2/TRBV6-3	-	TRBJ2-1	CASSYSRGNNEQFF	TGTGCCAGCAGTTACTCGAGGGGGAACAATGAGCAGTTCTTC
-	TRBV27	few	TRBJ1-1	CASMLQMNTEAFF	TGTGCCAGCATGTTACAGATGAACACTGAAGCTTTCTTT
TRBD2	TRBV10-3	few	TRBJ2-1	CATGLAGGPGQFF	TGTGCCACGGGACTAGCGGGAGGGCCCGGGCAGTTCTTC
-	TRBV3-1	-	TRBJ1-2	CASSYASNYGYTF	TGTGCCAGCAGTTACGCCAGCAACTATGGCTACACCTTC
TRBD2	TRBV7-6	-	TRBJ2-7	CASSLGLAGGLTDLSYEQYF	TGTGCCAGCAGCTTAGGACTAGCGGGGGGATTAACAGACCTATCCTACGAGCAGTACTTC
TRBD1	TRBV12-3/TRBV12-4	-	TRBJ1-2	CASPEPGQGLFNYGYTF	TGTGCCAGCCCCGAGCCGGGACAGGGGCTTTTTAACTATGGCTACACCTTC
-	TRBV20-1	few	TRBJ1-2	CSTGSRVNYGYTF	TGCAGTACAGGGAGCAGGGTAAACTATGGCTACACCTTC
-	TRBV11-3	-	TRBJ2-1	CASSPQLGFYNEQFF	TGTGCCAGCAGCCCGCAACTAGGTTTCTACAATGAGCAGTTCTTC
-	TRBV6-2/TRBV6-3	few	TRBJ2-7	CASLNLPYEQYF	TGTGCCAGCTTGAACCTCCCATATGAGCAGTACTTC
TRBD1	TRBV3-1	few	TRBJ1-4	CASSRPKGGEHEKLFF	TGTGCCAGCAGCCGCCCTAAAGGGGGCGAGCACGAAAAACTGTTTTTT
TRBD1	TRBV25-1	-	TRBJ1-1	CASSELDRGPTEAFF	TGTGCCAGCAGTGAATTGGACAGGGGCCCCACTGAAGCTTTCTTT
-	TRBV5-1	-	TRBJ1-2	CASSDRGGRNGYTF	TGCGCCAGCAGCGACAGAGGGGGGAGAAATGGCTACACCTTC
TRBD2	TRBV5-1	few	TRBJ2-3	CASIAGGTTDTQYF	TGCGCCAGCATTGCGGGAGGAACCACAGATACGCAGTATTTT
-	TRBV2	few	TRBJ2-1	CASGRVGEQFF	TGTGCCAGCGGCAGGGTAGGTGAGCAGTTCTTC
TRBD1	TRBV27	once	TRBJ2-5	CASRRGGQGGRETQYF	TGTGCCAGCAGGCGGGGAGGACAGGGGGGGAGGGAGACCCAGTACTTC
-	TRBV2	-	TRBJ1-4	CASSVWASGEKLFF	TGTGCCAGCAGTGTATGGGCGAGCGGGGAAAAACTGTTTTTT
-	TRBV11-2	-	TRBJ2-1	CASSLAGRGEQFF	TGTGCCAGCAGCTTAGCCGGCCGGGGTGAGCAGTTCTTC
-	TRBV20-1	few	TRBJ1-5	CSALRQPNQPQHF	TGCAGTGCTCTTCGACAGCCCAATCAGCCCCAGCATTTT
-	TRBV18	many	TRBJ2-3	CASSPDFLSTDTQYF	TGTGCCAGCTCACCTGACTTCCTAAGCACAGATACGCAGTATTTT
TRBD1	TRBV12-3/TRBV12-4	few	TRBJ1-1	CASSRQGALNTEAFF	TGTGCCAGCAGTCGACAGGGGGCCTTGAACACTGAAGCTTTCTTT
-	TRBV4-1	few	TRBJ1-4	CASSQVGWGLLHEKLFF	TGCGCCAGCAGCCAAGTGGGGTGGGGGCTACTCCATGAAAAACTGTTTTTT
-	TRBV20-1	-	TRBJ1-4	CSARGSGGHTSNEKLFF	TGCAGTGCTAGAGGGAGCGGGGGGCACACATCTAATGAAAAACTGTTTTTT
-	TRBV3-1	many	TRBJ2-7	CASSQDVEGRQYF	TGTGCCAGCAGCCAAGATGTAGAGGGAAGGCAGTACTTC
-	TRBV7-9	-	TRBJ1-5	CASSLESSRLPQHF	TGTGCCAGCAGCTTAGAGAGTTCTAGGCTTCCCCAGCATTTT
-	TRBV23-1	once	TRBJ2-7	CASTLPWGSYEQYF	TGCGCCAGCACCCTACCCTGGGGCTCCTACGAGCAGTACTTC
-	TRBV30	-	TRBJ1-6	CACAQVHNSPLHF	TGTGCCTGCGCACAGGTACATAATTCACCCCTCCACTTT
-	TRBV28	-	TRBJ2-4	CASRRDGKNIQYF	TGTGCCAGCAGGCGGGACGGGAAAAACATTCAGTACTTC
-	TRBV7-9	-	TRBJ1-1	CASSLGQKEAFF	TGTGCCAGCAGCCTTGGACAGAAAGAAGCTTTCTTT
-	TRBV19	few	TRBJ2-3	CASTPGVPDTQYF	TGTGCCAGTACCCCCGGGGTTCCAGATACGCAGTATTTT
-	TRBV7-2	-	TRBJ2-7	CASSLRSGDEQYF	TGTGCCAGCAGCTTAAGGAGTGGAGACGAGCAGTACTTC
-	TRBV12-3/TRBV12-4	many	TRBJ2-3	CASARFRSTDTQYF	TGTGCCAGCGCTAGGTTTCGAAGCACAGATACGCAGTATTTT
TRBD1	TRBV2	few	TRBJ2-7	CASSSDRGHEQYF	TGTGCCAGCAGTTCTGACAGGGGCCACGAGCAGTACTTC
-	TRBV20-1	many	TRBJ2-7	CSATAGYGYEQYF	TGCAGTGCCACCGCGGGTTATGGCTACGAGCAGTACTTC
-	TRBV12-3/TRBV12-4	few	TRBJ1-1	CASSLTGMYTEAFF	TGTGCCAGCAGTCTCACAGGGATGTACACTGAAGCTTTCTTT
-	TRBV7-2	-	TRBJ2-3	CASSPTEHTQYF	TGTGCCAGTAGCCCGACAGAGCATACGCAGTATTTT
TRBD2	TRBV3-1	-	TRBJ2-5	CACAPTGGRETQYF	TGTGCCTGTGCCCCGACGGGGGGTAGGGAGACCCAGTACTTC
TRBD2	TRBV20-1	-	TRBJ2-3	CSAPWTSRMADTQYF	TGCAGTGCTCCCTGGACTAGCAGAATGGCGGATACGCAGTATTTT
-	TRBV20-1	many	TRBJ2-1	CSAQRSGLFREQFF	TGCAGTGCCCAGAGGAGCGGCCTCTTCAGGGAGCAGTTCTTC
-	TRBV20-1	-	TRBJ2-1	CSAPRGGRGDNEQFF	TGCAGTGCTCCCCGAGGTGGGCGGGGAGACAATGAGCAGTTCTTC
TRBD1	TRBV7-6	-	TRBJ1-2	CASSLYQGEYYGYTF	TGTGCCAGCAGCTTATATCAGGGGGAGTACTATGGCTACACCTTC
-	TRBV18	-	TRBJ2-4	CASSPLPPRTKNIQYF	TGTGCCAGCTCACCACTGCCCCCGCGGACCAAAAACATTCAGTACTTC
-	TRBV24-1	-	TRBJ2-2	CATSDLVRAAGELFF	TGTGCCACCAGTGATTTGGTCAGGGCGGCCGGGGAGCTGTTTTTT
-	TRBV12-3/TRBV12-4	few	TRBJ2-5	CASSSYPGGGYLKTQYF	TGTGCCAGCAGTTCCTACCCAGGCGGGGGCTATCTAAAGACCCAGTACTTC
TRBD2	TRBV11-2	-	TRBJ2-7	CASSVPGTSGSYEQYF	TGTGCCAGCAGCGTCCCTGGGACTAGCGGCTCCTACGAGCAGTACTTC
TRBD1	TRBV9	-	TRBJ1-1	CASSSRTGVNTEAFF	TGTGCCAGCAGCTCACGGACAGGGGTGAACACTGAAGCTTTCTTT
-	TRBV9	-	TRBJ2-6	CASSVVRGSGANVLTF	TGTGCCAGCAGCGTCGTCAGGGGCTCTGGGGCCAACGTCCTGACTTTC
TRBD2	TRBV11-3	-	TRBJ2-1	CASSSANQAGGPNLF	TGTGCCAGCAGCTCAGCAAATCAAGCGGGAGGGCCGAACCTCTTC
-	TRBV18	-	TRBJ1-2	CASSHTTGTGYGYTF	TGTGCCAGCTCACACACCACAGGGACCGGATATGGCTACACCTTC
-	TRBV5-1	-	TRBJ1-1	CASRRALENEAFF	TGCGCCAGCAGGCGAGCATTGGAGAATGAAGCTTTCTTT
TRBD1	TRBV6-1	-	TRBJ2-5	CASSERQGNQETQYF	TGTGCCAGCAGTGAACGACAGGGAAACCAAGAGACCCAGTACTTC
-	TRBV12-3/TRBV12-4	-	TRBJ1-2	CASSFMAAYGYTF	TGTGCCAGCAGTTTTATGGCGGCATATGGCTACACCTTC
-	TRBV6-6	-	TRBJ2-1	CAIGKRVSSYNEQFF	TGTGCCATCGGAAAGCGGGTTAGCTCCTACAATGAGCAGTTCTTC
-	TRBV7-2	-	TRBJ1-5	CASSSDYGFYSNQPQHF	TGTGCCAGCAGCTCCGACTACGGGTTTTATAGCAATCAGCCCCAGCATTTT